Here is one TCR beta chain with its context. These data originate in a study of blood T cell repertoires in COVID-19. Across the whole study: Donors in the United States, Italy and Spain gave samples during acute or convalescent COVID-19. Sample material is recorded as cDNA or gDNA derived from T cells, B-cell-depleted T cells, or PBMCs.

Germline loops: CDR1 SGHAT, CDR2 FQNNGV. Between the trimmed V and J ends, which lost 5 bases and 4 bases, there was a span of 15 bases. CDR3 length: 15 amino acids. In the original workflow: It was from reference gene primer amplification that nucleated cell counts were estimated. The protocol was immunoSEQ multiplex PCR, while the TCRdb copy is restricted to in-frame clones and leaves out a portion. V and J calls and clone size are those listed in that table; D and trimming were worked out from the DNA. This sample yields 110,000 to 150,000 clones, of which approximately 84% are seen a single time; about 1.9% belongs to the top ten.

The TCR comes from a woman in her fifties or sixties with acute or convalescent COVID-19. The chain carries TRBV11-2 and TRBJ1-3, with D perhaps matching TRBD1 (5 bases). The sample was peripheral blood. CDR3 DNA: TGTGCCAGCAGCCGAACACAGGCGGCGGGAAACACCATATATTTT. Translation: CASSRTQAAGNTIYF. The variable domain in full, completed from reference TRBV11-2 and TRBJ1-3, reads EAGVAQSPRYKIIEKRQSVAFWCNPISGHATLYWYQQILGQGPKLLIQFQNNGVVDDSQLPKDRFSAERLKGVDSTLKIQPAKLEDSAVYLCASSRTQAAGNTIYFGEGSWLTVV.